This T cell receptor beta chain is drawn from a study of blood T cell repertoires in COVID-19 (dated by TCRdb to 2018 to 2021). Context from the whole study: Samples covering the acute and convalescent phases of COVID-19 were provided by collaborators in the United States, Italy and Spain. The material from the prospective study consisted of cDNA or gDNA derived from T cells, B-cell-depleted T cells, or PBMCs. Subjects who had been exposed to COVID-19, were actively infected with it, or had recovered from it provided the deeply sampled blood TCRbeta repertoires that made up the dataset. The repertoires were released in a freely available public database intended as a resource for research on the immune response to SARS-CoV-2. Samples were obtained from the ongoing ImmuneRACE study (first 160 participants) and from approximately 1,200 subjects provided by 6 global collaborators. Nearly every sample came with metadata listing a de-identified subject ID, COVID-19 status, age in years and sex. Where available, HLA class I and class II types were obtained from metadata supplied by the sample provider rather than from assay-based typing. Broad study findings and their caveats: The amount of clinical and demographic metadata varied by source and participant and was provided uncurated.

In the case of this clone: This receptor's antigen is unknown. One base away there is no much larger clone; base qualities are not given.

Whole blood was collected in K2EDTA tubes by collaborating institutions according to the institutions' own protocols. For TCRbeta analysis, collaborators shipped samples in one of three forms: frozen whole blood, isolated PBMCs, or DNA extracted from either of those sample types. TCRbeta CDR3 regions were amplified from genomic DNA by means of the immunoSEQ Assay, a bias-controlled multiplex PCR. From the authors' description of their analysis: Within the assay, amplification of reference gene primers was used to estimate how many nucleated cells each sample contained. To quantify the absolute abundance of each unique TCRbeta CDR3 rearrangement, sequence reads were collapsed and filtered. For each sample, productive Simpson clonality was calculated by taking the square root of Simpson's diversity index across productive rearrangements. TCRdb holds this immuneACCESS table with in-frame rearrangements only. Some clones are missing; in checked studies, unresolved V genes explain under half, and the rest has no known cause. Clone size and the V and J calls come from that table; the DNA yielded D and trimming. The sample data list more than 95,000 clones, and around 83% of these were observed just once. The top ten hold 2.5% to 3.5% of the sample.

V loses 3 bases, J loses 9 bases, and the germline ends lie 12 bases apart. The CDR3 numbers 13 residues from cysteine through phenylalanine. The entry retains the CDR3 DNA only, 39 bases that are in frame from base 1. The TCR comes from a woman aged 80 or over with active or convalescent COVID-19. The rearranged segments are TRBV12-3 or TRBV12-4 and TRBJ2-1, and possibly TRBD2, on 5 matching bases. The sequenced material came from peripheral blood. The DNA is as follows: TGTGCCAGCAGTTTGATATCCGGAGGTGAGCAGTTCTTC. This translates into CASSLISGGEQFF.